The rows below give T cell receptor beta chains drawn from one sample of a study of beta chain features in type 1 diabetes. Clones were sequenced by immunoSEQ multiplex PCR, and TCRdb holds only the in-frame ones, with some missing. The table lists hundreds of thousands of clones, 13% of them singletons. Source material: naive CD4+ T cells from blood. The receptors shown here come from a man aged 18 to 29 with type 1 diabetes. CDR3s include the opening cysteine and the closing phenylalanine or tryptophan. A D gene is named only where the DNA matches it firmly. Expanded clones get a size class; other rows say once, few or many, or leave the size out.

cdr3_nt	cdr3_aa	clone_size	j_call	v_call	d_call
TGTGCCAGCAGTTCCCGCCCGCAGGGAGCCGGGGAGCTGTTTTTT	CASSSRPQGAGELFF	-	TRBJ2-2	TRBV28	-
TGCAGCGTTTCGGACAGGTGGAGCTCCTACAATGAGCAGTTCTTC	CSVSDRWSSYNEQFF	few	TRBJ2-1	TRBV29-1	TRBD1
TGTGCCAGCAGACTACAGGGGTCCGTCCCCTACGAGCAGTACTTC	CASRLQGSVPYEQYF	few	TRBJ2-7	TRBV16	TRBD1
TGTGCCAGCAGCTTAGATCCTTCCCTGGGAGAGACCCAGTACTTC	CASSLDPSLGETQYF	-	TRBJ2-5	TRBV7-2	-
TGTGCCAGCAGCTTAGATCGGACAGGAGCCGGGCCCCAGCATTTT	CASSLDRTGAGPQHF	-	TRBJ1-5	TRBV7-8	TRBD1
TGCGCCAGCAGCTCCACCGGGACAGCCTACGAGCAGTACTTC	CASSSTGTAYEQYF	few	TRBJ2-7	TRBV5-1	TRBD1
TGTGCCTGGAGGGCGTGGCGCCTTGCTAGCACAGATACGCAGTATTTT	CAWRAWRLASTDTQYF	-	TRBJ2-3	TRBV30	-
TGTGCCAGCAGCTCGAACCGGGCCAGTACTGAAGCTTTCTTT	CASSSNRASTEAFF	-	TRBJ1-1	TRBV7-2	-
TGCGCCAGCAGCCAAGGGTTGACGGGGGGCTCCTACGAGCAGTACTTC	CASSQGLTGGSYEQYF	few	TRBJ2-7	TRBV4-1	TRBD2
TGTGCCTGGAGCCTCGGGGGCCTAGGTGGGGCCAACGTCCTGACTTTC	CAWSLGGLGGANVLTF	-	TRBJ2-6	TRBV30	-
TGCGCCAGCAGCTTCTGGCTAGCGGGGGTCCCTAGCACAGATACGCAGTATTTT	CASSFWLAGVPSTDTQYF	few	TRBJ2-3	TRBV5-1	TRBD2
TGCGCCAGCAGCCCCTGGGGCCTCAACGAAAACACCATATATTTT	CASSPWGLNENTIYF	few	TRBJ1-3	TRBV4-1	-
TGTGCCAGCAGCCCGGAGACAGGGACTTATTCACCCCTCCACTTT	CASSPETGTYSPLHF	few	TRBJ1-6	TRBV11-2	TRBD1
TGTGCCAGCAGTGAAGCGGGACAGGGAAATGGCTACACCTTC	CASSEAGQGNGYTF	few	TRBJ1-2	TRBV6-1	TRBD1